These 20 T cell receptor beta chains originate from one sample sequenced in a study of blood T cells in healthy people across ages. A second PCR, run for roughly 6 to 11 cycles, used a sample-barcoded 5' primer plus a J-beta primer mix. TCRdb processed the 5' RACE reads anew with MiXCR; each CDR3 protein has one entry. Of hundreds of thousands of distinct CDR3 sequences listed, more than 20% are singletons. Sequenced sample: blood. These TCRs come from a man in his sixties or seventies in good health.

The table lists this clonotype with a few counts. The chain uses TRBV5-1 and TRBJ1-1; perhaps TRBD1 as D (5 bases). Trimming shortened V by 4 bases and J by 5 bases, and 12 bases separated the two germline ends. Germline V gene data show CDR1 as SGHRS and CDR2 as YFSETQ. This CDR3 comprises 13 residues. The CDR3 here is CASSQGEWTEAFF. The CDR3 DNA is TGCGCCAGCAGCCAGGGTGAGTGGACTGAAGCTTTCTTT.

This clonotype turned up a few times. This chain connects TRBV7-2 to TRBJ2-5, with D possibly TRBD2 on 6 matching bases. The DNA end lines up better with TRBJ2-7; the J call may be wrong. The germline gives CDR1 SGHTA, CDR2 FQGNSA. This CDR3 has 13 residues. The CDR3 region is CASSRPSADEQYF. In DNA, the CDR3 is TGTGCCAGCAGCCGTCCTAGCGCGGACGAGCAGTACTTC.

This clonotype was counted at least ten times. The J gene is TRBJ2-7, the V gene TRBV29-1; 7 nucleotides line up with TRBD2. This CDR3 region has 13 residues. CDR1 SQVTM and CDR2 ANQGSEA come from the germline V gene. The junction had 6 bases not matched to a gene; V was cut back by 3 bases and J by 4 bases. The CDR3, as DNA: TGCAGCGTTGAGGACACTAGCGAGTACGAGCAGTACTTC. This gives the protein CSVEDTSEYEQYF.

This clonotype was recorded many times. The V and J genes are TRBV12-3 or TRBV12-4 and TRBJ2-5; TRBD1 is a possible D gene (5 bases). The CDR3 runs 14 residues. The V end was cut by 7 bases, the J end by 1 base, with 13 bases between. CDR3 amino acids: CASTNRGIQETQYF. The DNA of the CDR3 is TGTGCCAGCACCAATAGGGGAATCCAAGAGACCCAGTACTTC.

This clonotype was seen more than once but under ten times. This chain connects TRBV28 to TRBJ2-5; tentatively, D is TRBD2 (5 bases). The DNA matches TRBJ2-1 better at its end, which makes the J call doubtful. Germline lookup yields CDR1 MDHEN and CDR2 SYDVKM. There are 15 residues in the CDR3. The CDR3 DNA sequence: TGTGCCAGCAAGGCGAGCGGCGCAACCTACAATGAGCAGTTCTTC. It specifies CASKASGATYNEQFF.

V is TRBV20-1 and J is TRBJ2-6; no reliable D call. CDR3 length equals 11 residues. Germline values: CDR1 DFQATT, CDR2 SNEGSKA (reference sequence). The CDR3 DNA reads as TGCGGGTGCCCTGGGGCCAACGTCCTGACTTTC. Protein product: CGCPGANVLTF.

The chain recombines TRBV20-1 with TRBJ2-5; 8 positions agree with TRBD1. Looked up from germline, CDR1 is DFQATT and CDR2 is SNEGSKA (reference sequence). This CDR3 has 12 amino acids. Trimming took 5 bases from V and 11 from J; bases not matched to a gene: 10. This chain's CDR3 is CSAPDRVREQYF. The DNA of the CDR3 is TGCAGTGCTCCGGACAGGGTACGTGAGCAGTACTTC.

This clonotype was seen a few times. This chain connects TRBV10-3 to TRBJ2-1; D not certain. The CDR3 length is 12 residues. The V end lost 6 bases, the J end lost 8 bases, and 11 bases lay between the germline ends. Germline V gene lookup returns CDR1 ENHRY and CDR2 SYGVKD. The CDR3 is CAIRSSSDEQFF. The CDR3 bases are TGTGCCATCAGGTCATCTTCAGATGAGCAGTTCTTC.

This chain joins TRBV7-9 and TRBJ2-7; 8 bases align to TRBD2. CDR1 is SEHNR and CDR2 is FQNEAQ in the germline V gene (reference sequence). V was clipped by 5 bases and J by 1 base; unmatched bases: 13. This CDR3 contains 17 residues. The CDR3, as DNA: TGTGCCAGCAGCCCGAAACAACCAGCGGGAGTATCCTACGAGCAGTACTTC. Amino acid sequence: CASSPKQPAGVSYEQYF. Full variable domain (missing parts from reference TRBV7-9 and TRBJ2-7): DTGVSQNPRHKITKRGQNVTFRCDPISEHNRLYWYRQTLGQGPEFLTYFQNEAQLEKSRLLSDRFSAERPKGSFSTLEIQRTEQGDSAMYLCASSPKQPAGVSYEQYFGPGTRLTVT.

This clonotype was counted many times. This chain links TRBV7-2 with TRBJ2-3; D remains unclear. With 2 bases removed from V and 4 bases from J, the gap between germline ends came to 13 bases. Germline V gene lookup returns CDR1 SGHTA and CDR2 FQGNSA. The CDR3 sequence is 15 residues long. CDR3 protein: CASSLRGVAADTQYF. The CDR3 DNA reads TGTGCCAGCAGCTTAAGAGGAGTGGCGGCAGATACGCAGTATTTT.

The chain combines TRBV6-1 with TRBJ2-1, with D perhaps matching TRBD2 (5 bases). V was pared by 3 bases and J by 2 bases, with 14 bases between. The CDR3 is made up of 16 amino acids. Germline V CDR1 and CDR2: MNHNS, SASEGT. The CDR3: CASSDLGGLTYNEQFF. The CDR3 DNA reads TGTGCCAGCAGTGACCTCGGCGGGCTCACCTACAATGAGCAGTTCTTC.

This clonotype was found many times. V is TRBV29-1 and J is TRBJ2-3; D is possibly TRBD1 (7 bases). V lost 6 bases, J lost 0 bases, and 13 bases lay in between. Germline-derived CDR1 and CDR2 are SQVTM and ANQGSEA. The CDR3 loop spans 14 amino acids. CDR3 sequence reads: CSVQGGGSTDTQYF. Written as DNA, the CDR3 is TGCAGCGTGCAGGGGGGCGGGAGCACAGATACGCAGTATTTT.

A few counts support this clonotype. The chain combines TRBV27 with TRBJ2-2; no firm D call. Germline V gives CDR1 MNHEY, CDR2 SMNVEV (reference sequence). V was clipped by 2 bases and J by 7 bases, with 8 bases between them. This CDR3 comprises 13 residues. The DNA of the CDR3 is TGTGCCAGCAGTTTACCAGCCGGCGGGGAGCTGTTTTTT. This sequence encodes CASSLPAGGELFF.

This clonotype was seen a few times. The chain has TRBV6-5 and TRBJ2-1; tentatively, D is TRBD2 (5 bases). Trimming took off 7 bases at V and 1 base at J, with 8 bases between the two ends. The germline V gene has CDR1 MNHEY and CDR2 SVGAGI. The CDR3 is 13 residues long. The CDR3 coding sequence is TGTGCCAGCAACCCGGGGTCCTACAATGAGCAGTTCTTC. This gives the protein CASNPGSYNEQFF.

This clonotype was counted between two and nine times. This rearrangement joins TRBV5-1 to TRBJ2-5; TRBD1 aligns across 9 bases. The J call could be wrong; TRBJ2-1 is a better fit for the DNA end. This CDR3 is 15 amino acids long. In germline, CDR1 is SGHRS, CDR2 YFSETQ. The CDR3 region has the DNA TGCGCCAGCAGCTTGGCTACAGGGGGCATCTATGAGCAGTTCTTC. Translating gives CASSLATGGIYEQFF.

This clonotype appeared a few times. The chain joins TRBV12-3 or TRBV12-4 to TRBJ1-6, with TRBD1 matching 8 bases. V was clipped by 7 bases and J by 2 bases; unmatched bases: 4. The CDR3 runs 15 residues. CDR3 in amino acids: CASTATGAYNSPLHF. The CDR3 bases are TGTGCCAGCACCGCGACAGGGGCCTATAATTCACCCCTCCACTTT.

There are a few counts of this clonotype. The V gene is TRBV10-3, the J gene TRBJ2-7; D may be TRBD1 (6 bases). Germline CDR1 ENHRY, CDR2 SYGVKD. The CDR3 has 14 residues. Trimming took 0 bases from V and 6 from J, leaving 12 bases between them. The CDR3: CAISESTGSAEQYF. The CDR3 DNA follows: TGTGCCATCAGTGAGTCTACAGGGTCCGCCGAGCAGTACTTC.

The rearrangement uses TRBV7-3 and TRBJ2-6, with no clear D. This CDR3 spans 15 amino acids. Germline-derived CDR1 and CDR2 are SGHTA and FQGTGA. Trimming pared 3 bases from V and 0 bases from J, leaving 6 bases between. The CDR3 loop reads CASSFYDSGANVLTF. As DNA, the CDR3 is TGTGCCAGCAGCTTTTACGACTCTGGGGCCAACGTCCTGACTTTC. Full variable domain (remainder filled in from reference TRBV7-3 and TRBJ2-6): GAGVSQTPSNKVTEKGKYVELRCDPISGHTALYWYRQSLGQGPEFLIYFQGTGAADDSGLPNDRFFAVRPEGSVSTLKIQRTERGDSAVYLCASSFYDSGANVLTFGAGSRLTVL.

The chain is built from TRBV6-5 and TRBJ2-7; D is unresolved. Germline V gene data show CDR1 as MNHEY and CDR2 as SVGAGI. CDR3 size: 14 residues. V lost 1 base, J lost 5 bases, and 12 bases lay in between. CDR3 coding DNA: TGTGCCAGCAGTTACTTCCCGGACCGAAACGAGCAGTACTTC. This sequence encodes CASSYFPDRNEQYF.

This rearrangement joins TRBV29-1 to TRBJ2-5; possibly TRBD1 for D (5 bases). Trimming took 6 bases from V and 5 from J, leaving 10 bases between them. The CDR3 totals 11 residues. Per germline, CDR1 SQVTM and CDR2 ANQGSEA. The CDR3 DNA is TGCAGCGTGGACAAGCCCGAGACCCAGTACTTC. This encodes CSVDKPETQYF.